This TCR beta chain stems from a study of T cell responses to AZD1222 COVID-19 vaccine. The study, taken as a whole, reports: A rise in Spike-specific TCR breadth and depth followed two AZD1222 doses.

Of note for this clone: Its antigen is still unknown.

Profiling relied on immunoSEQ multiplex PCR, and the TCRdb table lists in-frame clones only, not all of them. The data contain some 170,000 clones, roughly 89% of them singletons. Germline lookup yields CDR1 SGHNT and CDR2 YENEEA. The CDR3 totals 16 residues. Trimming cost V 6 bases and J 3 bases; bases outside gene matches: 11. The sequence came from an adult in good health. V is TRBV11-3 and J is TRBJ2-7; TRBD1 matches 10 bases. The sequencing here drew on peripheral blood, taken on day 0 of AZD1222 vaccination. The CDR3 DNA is TGTGCCAGCAGAATACCGATTAGGGACAGGGGCTACGAGCAGTACTTC. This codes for CASRIPIRDRGYEQYF.